Shown below are 9 T cell receptor beta chains from a single sample sequenced in a study of spatial heterogeneity in lung cancer. Findings of the study overall: In tumors, expanded intratumoral alpha and beta TCR counts tracked mutation counts.

TCRdb redid the calling of the 5' RACE reads with MiXCR, one entry per CDR3 protein. Here the sample spans some 7,800 distinct CDR3 sequences, less than 15% being singletons. These receptors' targets are unknown. The time point here: sample taken at primary tumor resection. The input for sequencing was lung tumor tissue, taken at surgery. The receptor set was obtained from a male donor with early-stage non-small cell lung cancer.

Many counts were recorded for this clonotype. The chain is built from TRBV6-2 or TRBV6-3 and TRBJ2-5; D possibly corresponds to TRBD1 (5 bases). Germline V gene lookup returns CDR1 MNHEY and CDR2 SVGEGT. Trimming cost V 4 bases and J 4 bases, with 10 bases left between them. The CDR3 consists of 13 residues. CDR3 nucleotide sequence: TGTGCCAGCAGTTCCCAGGGCTTAGAGACCCAGTACTTC. Translation gives CASSSQGLETQYF.

In its sample, this clonotype was seen many times. The chain has TRBV18 and TRBJ2-7, with D perhaps TRBD1 (6 bases). Germline V gene data show CDR1 as KGHSH and CDR2 as LQKENI. The CDR3 spans 13 residues. Trimming took off 3 bases at V and 3 bases at J, with 9 bases between the two ends. CDR3 loop: CASSPSTGYEQYF. The DNA of the CDR3 is TGTGCCAGCTCACCGTCGACAGGCTACGAGCAGTACTTC.

This clonotype was counted at least ten times. The chain uses TRBV12-3 or TRBV12-4 and TRBJ1-3; D perhaps matches TRBD1 (5 bases). Deletions cut 5 bases from V and 4 bases from J, with 12 bases between. CDR3 length: 14 amino acids. CDR3: CASSAGGSGNTIYF. CDR3 nucleotides: TGTGCCAGCAGTGCCGGGGGATCCGGAAACACCATATATTTT.

This clonotype was counted many times. The CDR3 nucleotides are TGTGCCAGCAGTTTTATTTCAGGGGCGAGCACCGGGGAGCTGTTTTTT. Amino acid sequence: CASSFISGASTGELFF. The gene calls are TRBV27 and TRBJ2-2; tentatively, D is TRBD1 (6 bases). The CDR3 has 16 residues. CDR1 and CDR2 (germline): MNHEY, SMNVEV (reference sequence). Trimming shortened V by 3 bases and J by 4 bases, and 15 bases separated the two germline ends.

This clonotype showed up many times. This chain links TRBV5-1 with TRBJ1-1, with 12 nucleotides matching TRBD1. Germline CDR1 and CDR2: SGHRS and YFSETQ. The junction had 6 bases not matched to a gene; V was cut back by 0 bases and J by 3 bases. The CDR3 sequence is 17 residues long. CDR3 sequence (DNA): TGCGCCAGCAGCTTGGAGGGACAGGGGGCGCGCCACACTGAAGCTTTCTTT. Encoded protein: CASSLEGQGARHTEAFF.

This clonotype has ten or more counts. V is TRBV20-1 and J is TRBJ2-1; 7 nucleotides match TRBD2. CDR1 and CDR2 from the germline V gene are DFQATT and SNEGSKA (reference sequence). Trimming removed 3 bases from V and 6 bases from J; junction bases left unmatched: 8. This CDR3 has 14 residues. The DNA for the CDR3 is TGCAGTGCTAGTGTCGGGGCTAGCGGCAATGAGCAGTTCTTC. It yields the protein CSASVGASGNEQFF.

This clonotype was counted ten times or more. V usage is TRBV12-3 or TRBV12-4 and J usage is TRBJ1-1; D might be TRBD1 (5 bases). V lost 7 bases and J lost 4, with 10 bases in between. CDR3 length: 12 amino acids. CDR3 sequence: CASNRISTEAFF. In DNA, the CDR3 is TGTGCCAGCAACAGGATTTCCACTGAAGCTTTCTTT.

This clonotype came up many times. The rearrangement links TRBV6-2 or TRBV6-3 to TRBJ2-5; 7 bases align to TRBD2. The CDR3 loop spans 17 amino acids. Trimming cost V 0 bases and J 0 bases; bases outside gene matches: 7. CDR1 and CDR2 from the germline V gene are MNHEY and SVGEGT. Here the CDR3 DNA reads TGTGCCAGCAGTTACTCGATCCTAGCGGAATACCAAGAGACCCAGTACTTC. This sequence encodes CASSYSILAEYQETQYF.

The V call is TRBV20-1, the J call TRBJ1-5, with 10 positions matching TRBD1. The CDR3 is 13 residues long. Trimming at V came to 3 bases and at J to 5 bases, leaving 1 base not matched to a gene. Germline V gene data show CDR1 as DFQATT and CDR2 as SNEGSKA (reference sequence). Here the CDR3 DNA reads TGCAGTGCTAGGGGGACAGGGGATCAGCCCCAGCATTTT. Translating gives CSARGTGDQPQHF.